The rows below give T cell receptor beta chains drawn from one sample of a study of blood T cell repertoires in COVID-19. TCRdb's copy holds only in-frame clones and misses some; the assay was immunoSEQ multiplex PCR. The data hold 200,000 to 250,000 clones, with around 88% observed a single time. What was sequenced was peripheral blood. All receptors derive from a young man with active or convalescent COVID-19. Both conserved end residues are part of each CDR3. Fields, in order: clone size, V gene, J gene, CDR3 protein. Expanded clones are given a class, and other clones once, few, many or no size at all.

clone_size: -; v_call: TRBV11-2; j_call: TRBJ2-3; cdr3_aa: CASSPTRLAGAGTDTQYF
clone_size: -; v_call: TRBV5-1; j_call: TRBJ2-7; cdr3_aa: CASSWGQGPGEQYF
clone_size: -; v_call: TRBV28; j_call: TRBJ2-3; cdr3_aa: CASSLSLTSGGLTQVDTQYF
clone_size: -; v_call: TRBV4-1; j_call: TRBJ2-1; cdr3_aa: CASSLGDRYNEQFF
clone_size: once; v_call: TRBV21-1; j_call: TRBJ1-6; cdr3_aa: CASSKGIRTGLPFYNSPLHF
clone_size: -; v_call: TRBV2; j_call: TRBJ1-6; cdr3_aa: CAIQTGIMGNSPLHF
clone_size: -; v_call: TRBV7-2; j_call: TRBJ2-7; cdr3_aa: CASSPRQGLRSYEQYF
clone_size: -; v_call: TRBV6-4; j_call: TRBJ2-1; cdr3_aa: CASSDGGEARNEQFF
clone_size: -; v_call: TRBV19; j_call: TRBJ1-5; cdr3_aa: CASSIRTGNQPQHF
clone_size: -; v_call: TRBV5-6; j_call: TRBJ2-7; cdr3_aa: CASSQPLAGEWEQYF
clone_size: -; v_call: TRBV7-9; j_call: TRBJ2-1; cdr3_aa: CASSLEGQGTGEQFF
clone_size: -; v_call: TRBV18; j_call: TRBJ1-5; cdr3_aa: CASSTSGGVINQPQHF
clone_size: -; v_call: TRBV27; j_call: TRBJ1-2; cdr3_aa: CASSATGVKNYGYTF
clone_size: -; v_call: TRBV30; j_call: TRBJ1-2; cdr3_aa: CAWSVGQGNYGYTF
clone_size: once; v_call: TRBV7-2; j_call: TRBJ1-2; cdr3_aa: CASSSGQGVPYGYTF
clone_size: -; v_call: TRBV6-4; j_call: TRBJ1-1; cdr3_aa: CASSEPQNQCPEAFF
clone_size: -; v_call: TRBV6-5; j_call: TRBJ1-2; cdr3_aa: CASSLGLTYGYTF
clone_size: -; v_call: TRBV3-1/TRBV3-2; j_call: TRBJ2-1; cdr3_aa: CASSPQAGVGNEQFF
clone_size: -; v_call: TRBV30; j_call: TRBJ2-3; cdr3_aa: CAWSAGQGRADTQYF
clone_size: -; v_call: TRBV25-1; j_call: TRBJ1-1; cdr3_aa: CASSLGAGSEAFF
clone_size: -; v_call: TRBV28; j_call: TRBJ1-6; cdr3_aa: CASSSPPGTGRRNSPLHF
clone_size: -; v_call: TRBV7-2; j_call: TRBJ2-3; cdr3_aa: CASSLNGGGLDTQYF
clone_size: -; v_call: TRBV6-6; j_call: TRBJ2-1; cdr3_aa: CASSLAGVGNEQFF
clone_size: -; v_call: TRBV27; j_call: TRBJ2-3; cdr3_aa: CASTRRGTDTQYF
clone_size: -; v_call: TRBV27; j_call: TRBJ2-1; cdr3_aa: CASSLGGRLAGWYNEQFF
clone_size: -; v_call: TRBV19; j_call: TRBJ1-5; cdr3_aa: CASSLLGDQPQHF
clone_size: -; v_call: TRBV19; j_call: TRBJ2-7; cdr3_aa: CASSMASGSYEQYF
clone_size: -; v_call: TRBV5-1; j_call: TRBJ2-7; cdr3_aa: CASSSGTGSSYEQYF
clone_size: -; v_call: TRBV28; j_call: TRBJ2-7; cdr3_aa: CASWGQGAYEQYF
clone_size: -; v_call: TRBV7-9; j_call: TRBJ2-3; cdr3_aa: CASSSSGRINTQYF
clone_size: -; v_call: TRBV19; j_call: TRBJ2-7; cdr3_aa: CASSTRQNQLPYEQYF
clone_size: once; v_call: TRBV27; j_call: TRBJ2-7; cdr3_aa: CASSLTGSIAYEQYF
clone_size: -; v_call: TRBV10-3; j_call: TRBJ1-2; cdr3_aa: CAIRDTGVNYGYTF
clone_size: -; v_call: TRBV30; j_call: TRBJ1-6; cdr3_aa: CAWGPPGQGFSPLHF
clone_size: -; v_call: TRBV6-5; j_call: TRBJ2-7; cdr3_aa: CATSPGLYEQYF
clone_size: many; v_call: TRBV18; j_call: TRBJ1-5; cdr3_aa: CASPRLSGENQPQHF
clone_size: -; v_call: TRBV4-2; j_call: TRBJ2-1; cdr3_aa: CASSQESSGGTLGYNEQFF